The clone carrying this TCR beta chain was detected only a few times. The data derive from a study of T-cell reconstitution after alpha-beta-depleted transplantation in children. Unique molecular identifiers featured in how the TCRbeta library was prepared. TCRdb reprocessed the PCR reads via MiXCR and lists one record per CDR3 protein. The sample records 500,000 or so distinct CDR3 sequences, around a third being singletons. V was pared by 3 bases and J by 0 bases, with 7 bases of the junction left unmatched. Germline CDR1 reads MDHEN; CDR2 reads SYDVKM. The CDR3 runs to 17 residues. The material was PBMCs from the stem cell graft donor, obtained from the stem cell graft. The TCR was taken from a human donor who donated a stem cell graft to a child with aplastic anemia. This chain uses TRBV28 with TRBJ2-1; TRBD2 matches at 8 bases. In DNA form, the CDR3 reads TGTGCCAGCAGTTTCCAACTAGCGGCTACCTCCTACAATGAGCAGTTCTTC. Its translation is CASSFQLAATSYNEQFF.